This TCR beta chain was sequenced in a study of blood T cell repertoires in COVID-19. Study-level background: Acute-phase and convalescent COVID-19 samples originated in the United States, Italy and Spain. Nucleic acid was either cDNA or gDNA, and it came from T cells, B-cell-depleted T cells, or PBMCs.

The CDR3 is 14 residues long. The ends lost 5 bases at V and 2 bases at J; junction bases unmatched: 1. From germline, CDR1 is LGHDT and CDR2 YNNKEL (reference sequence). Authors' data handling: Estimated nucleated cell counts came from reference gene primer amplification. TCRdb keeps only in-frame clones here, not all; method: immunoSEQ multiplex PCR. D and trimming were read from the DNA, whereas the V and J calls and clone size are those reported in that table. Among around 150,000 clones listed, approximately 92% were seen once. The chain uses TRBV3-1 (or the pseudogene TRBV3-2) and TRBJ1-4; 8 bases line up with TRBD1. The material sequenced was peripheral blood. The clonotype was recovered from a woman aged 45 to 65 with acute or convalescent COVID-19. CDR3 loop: CASSGQGTNEKLFF. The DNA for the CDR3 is TGTGCCAGCAGCGGACAGGGCACTAATGAAAAACTGTTTTTT.